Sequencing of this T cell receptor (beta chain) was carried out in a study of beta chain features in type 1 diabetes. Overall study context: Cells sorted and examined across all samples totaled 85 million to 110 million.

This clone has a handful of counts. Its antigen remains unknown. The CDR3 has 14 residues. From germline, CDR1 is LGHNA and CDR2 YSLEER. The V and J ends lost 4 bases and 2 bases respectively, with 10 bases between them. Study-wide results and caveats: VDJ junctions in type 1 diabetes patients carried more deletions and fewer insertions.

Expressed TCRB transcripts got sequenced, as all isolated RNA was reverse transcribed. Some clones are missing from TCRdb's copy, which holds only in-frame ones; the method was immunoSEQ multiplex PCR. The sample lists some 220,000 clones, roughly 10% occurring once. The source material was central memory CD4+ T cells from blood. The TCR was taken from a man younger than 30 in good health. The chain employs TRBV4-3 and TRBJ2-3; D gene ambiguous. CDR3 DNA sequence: TGCGCCAGCAGCCGTGGACCCTTCACAGATACGCAGTATTTT. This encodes CASSRGPFTDTQYF.